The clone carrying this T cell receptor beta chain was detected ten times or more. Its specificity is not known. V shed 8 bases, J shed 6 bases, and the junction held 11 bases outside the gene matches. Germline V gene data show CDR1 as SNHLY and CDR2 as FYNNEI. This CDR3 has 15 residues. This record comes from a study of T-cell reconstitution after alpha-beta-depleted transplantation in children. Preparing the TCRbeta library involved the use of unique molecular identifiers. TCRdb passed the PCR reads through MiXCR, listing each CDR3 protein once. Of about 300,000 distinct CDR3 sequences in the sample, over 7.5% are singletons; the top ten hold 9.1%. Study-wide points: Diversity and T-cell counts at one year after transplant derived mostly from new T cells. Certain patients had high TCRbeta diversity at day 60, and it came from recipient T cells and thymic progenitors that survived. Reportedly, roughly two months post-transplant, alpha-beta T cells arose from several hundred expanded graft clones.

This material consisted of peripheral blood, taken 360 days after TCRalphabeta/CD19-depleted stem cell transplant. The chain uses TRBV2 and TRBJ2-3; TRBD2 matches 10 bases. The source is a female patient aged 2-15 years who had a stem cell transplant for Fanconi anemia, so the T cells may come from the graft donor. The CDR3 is CASRTSGHHEDTQYF. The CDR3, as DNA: TGTGCCAGCCGGACTAGCGGACACCATGAGGATACGCAGTATTTT.